This is a list of T cell receptor beta chains from one sample in a study of shared clonotypes between healthy human individuals. Only in-frame clones appear in the TCRdb table, and some are missing; sequencing was by immunoSEQ multiplex PCR. The repertoire holds roughly 590,000 clones, with roughly 96% as singletons. The source material was naive CD8+ T cells sorted from blood. The source of these receptors is a woman aged 25 to 39 in good health. The CDR3 runs from the conserved cysteine through the conserved F or W. The order of the fields is clone size, J gene, D gene, V gene, CDR3 protein, CDR3 DNA. The D gene is left open where the match is weak. The size entry is marked missing in some rows and otherwise reads once, few, many or a size class.

clone size: -; J gene: TRBJ1-5; D gene: -; V gene: TRBV7-2; CDR3 protein: CASSPTQRDSNQPQHF; CDR3 DNA: TGTGCCAGCAGCCCTACCCAGAGAGATAGCAATCAGCCCCAGCATTTT
clone size: -; J gene: TRBJ2-3; D gene: TRBD2; V gene: TRBV28; CDR3 protein: CASSFLGAGTQDTQYF; CDR3 DNA: TGTGCCAGCAGTTTTCTCGGAGCGGGAACACAGGATACGCAGTATTTT
clone size: -; J gene: TRBJ1-1; D gene: TRBD1; V gene: TRBV29-1; CDR3 protein: CSGNRGRNTEAFF; CDR3 DNA: TGCAGCGGGAACAGGGGGCGGAACACTGAAGCTTTCTTT
clone size: -; J gene: TRBJ2-7; D gene: TRBD2; V gene: TRBV18; CDR3 protein: CASSPDGRAAYEQYF; CDR3 DNA: TGTGCCAGCTCACCAGACGGGAGGGCCGCCTACGAGCAGTACTTC
clone size: -; J gene: TRBJ1-4; D gene: TRBD1; V gene: TRBV27; CDR3 protein: CASSLQGEREKLFF; CDR3 DNA: TGTGCCAGCAGTCTACAGGGGGAGAGGGAAAAACTGTTTTTT
clone size: -; J gene: TRBJ2-7; D gene: TRBD2; V gene: TRBV28; CDR3 protein: CASSLGLAGPYEQYF; CDR3 DNA: TGTGCCAGCAGTTTAGGACTAGCGGGACCCTACGAGCAGTACTTC
clone size: -; J gene: TRBJ2-5; D gene: TRBD1; V gene: TRBV5-1; CDR3 protein: CASSSSAPWGQVTETQYF; CDR3 DNA: TGCGCCAGCAGCTCCTCGGCCCCATGGGGACAGGTGACGGAGACCCAGTACTTC
clone size: -; J gene: TRBJ1-4; D gene: -; V gene: TRBV7-9; CDR3 protein: CASRGQTNEKLFF; CDR3 DNA: TGTGCCAGCCGCGGACAGACTAATGAAAAACTGTTTTTT
clone size: -; J gene: TRBJ2-2; D gene: TRBD2; V gene: TRBV28; CDR3 protein: CASSLYSGSTGELFF; CDR3 DNA: TGTGCCAGCAGTTTATACAGCGGGAGCACCGGGGAGCTGTTTTTT
clone size: -; J gene: TRBJ2-5; D gene: -; V gene: TRBV19; CDR3 protein: CASSMADNGETQYF; CDR3 DNA: TGTGCCAGTAGTATGGCGGATAATGGAGAGACCCAGTACTTC
clone size: -; J gene: TRBJ2-5; D gene: -; V gene: TRBV28; CDR3 protein: CASSRDNQETQYF; CDR3 DNA: TGTGCCAGCAGCAGAGATAACCAAGAGACCCAGTACTTC
clone size: -; J gene: TRBJ1-4; D gene: -; V gene: TRBV28; CDR3 protein: CASYHGNEKLFF; CDR3 DNA: TGTGCCAGCTACCACGGTAATGAAAAACTGTTTTTT
clone size: -; J gene: TRBJ2-7; D gene: TRBD2; V gene: TRBV6-1; CDR3 protein: CASSEDLLGLNLRTYF; CDR3 DNA: TGTGCCAGCAGTGAAGATCTATTGGGACTAAACCTCCGGACGTACTTC
clone size: -; J gene: TRBJ2-1; D gene: TRBD2; V gene: TRBV9; CDR3 protein: CASSVGRLADEQFF; CDR3 DNA: TGTGCCAGCAGCGTCGGGAGACTAGCGGACGAGCAGTTCTTC
clone size: -; J gene: TRBJ2-4; D gene: TRBD2; V gene: TRBV28; CDR3 protein: CATHRTSSGNLAKNIQYF; CDR3 DNA: TGTGCCACCCACCGGACTAGCTCAGGGAACTTAGCCAAAAACATTCAGTACTTC
clone size: -; J gene: TRBJ2-1; D gene: -; V gene: TRBV1; CDR3 protein: CTSSPATTRSSYNEQFF; CDR3 DNA: TGCACCAGCAGCCCCGCGACAACAAGAAGCTCCTACAATGAGCAGTTCTTC
clone size: -; J gene: TRBJ2-1; D gene: TRBD1; V gene: TRBV28; CDR3 protein: CASSWGAGGIGWEQFF; CDR3 DNA: TGTGCCAGCAGTTGGGGGGCAGGGGGCATTGGTTGGGAGCAGTTCTTC
clone size: -; J gene: TRBJ2-6; D gene: -; V gene: TRBV12-5; CDR3 protein: CASGPAPRKLSGANVLTF; CDR3 DNA: TGTGCTAGTGGTCCAGCCCCTAGGAAACTCTCTGGGGCCAACGTCCTGACTTTC
clone size: once; J gene: TRBJ2-7; D gene: -; V gene: TRBV6-5; CDR3 protein: CASSYAAGEYSYEQYF; CDR3 DNA: TGTGCCAGCAGTTATGCTGCAGGGGAGTATTCCTACGAGCAGTACTTC
clone size: -; J gene: TRBJ2-3; D gene: -; V gene: TRBV6-5; CDR3 protein: CASATGGTSTDTQYF; CDR3 DNA: TGTGCCAGCGCTACGGGCGGAACTAGCACAGATACGCAGTATTTT
clone size: once; J gene: TRBJ1-2; D gene: TRBD1; V gene: TRBV6-1; CDR3 protein: CASSAQGGYYGYTF; CDR3 DNA: TGTGCCAGCAGTGCACAAGGGGGCTACTATGGCTACACCTTC
clone size: -; J gene: TRBJ2-2; D gene: TRBD2; V gene: TRBV2; CDR3 protein: CASSDTGTSGRAYTGELFF; CDR3 DNA: TGTGCCAGCAGTGACACTGGGACTAGCGGGAGGGCCTACACCGGGGAGCTGTTTTTT
clone size: -; J gene: TRBJ2-3; D gene: -; V gene: TRBV5-1; CDR3 protein: CASRPSSTDTQYF; CDR3 DNA: TGCGCCAGCAGGCCCTCGAGCACAGATACGCAGTATTTT
clone size: -; J gene: TRBJ2-7; D gene: -; V gene: TRBV19; CDR3 protein: CASSIDGGYEQYF; CDR3 DNA: TGTGCCAGTAGTATAGATGGCGGCTACGAGCAGTACTTC
clone size: -; J gene: TRBJ2-1; D gene: -; V gene: TRBV11-2; CDR3 protein: CASSLDLWSSYNEQFF; CDR3 DNA: TGTGCCAGCAGCTTAGATCTTTGGAGTTCGTACAATGAGCAGTTCTTC
clone size: -; J gene: TRBJ1-1; D gene: -; V gene: TRBV28; CDR3 protein: CASSFGPLGRRLSEAFF; CDR3 DNA: TGTGCCAGCAGTTTCGGCCCTTTAGGACGTAGGCTTTCTGAAGCTTTCTTT
clone size: -; J gene: TRBJ1-5; D gene: TRBD1; V gene: TRBV27; CDR3 protein: CASSWTGAGQPQHF; CDR3 DNA: TGTGCCAGCAGTTGGACAGGGGCGGGTCAGCCCCAGCATTTT
clone size: -; J gene: TRBJ2-1; D gene: TRBD1; V gene: TRBV27; CDR3 protein: CASSLTPTGNEQFF; CDR3 DNA: TGTGCCAGCAGTCTAACCCCGACAGGGAATGAGCAGTTCTTC
clone size: once; J gene: TRBJ1-1; D gene: -; V gene: TRBV11-1; CDR3 protein: CASSSVGLKAFF; CDR3 DNA: TGTGCCAGCAGCTCGGTAGGGCTCAAAGCTTTCTTT
clone size: -; J gene: TRBJ2-5; D gene: TRBD2; V gene: TRBV9; CDR3 protein: CASSVVGLAQETQYF; CDR3 DNA: TGTGCCAGCAGCGTAGTGGGACTAGCCCAAGAGACCCAGTACTTC
clone size: -; J gene: TRBJ2-2; D gene: -; V gene: TRBV25-1; CDR3 protein: CASKNENTGELFF; CDR3 DNA: TGTGCCAGCAAGAACGAGAACACCGGGGAGCTGTTTTTT
clone size: -; J gene: TRBJ1-4; D gene: -; V gene: TRBV25-1; CDR3 protein: CASSVDWTAHATNEKLFF; CDR3 DNA: TGTGCCAGCAGTGTAGACTGGACGGCCCATGCAACTAATGAAAAACTGTTTTTT
clone size: -; J gene: TRBJ2-7; D gene: TRBD2; V gene: TRBV13; CDR3 protein: CASTRTSEQPYEQYF; CDR3 DNA: TGTGCCAGCACCAGGACTAGCGAGCAGCCATACGAGCAGTACTTC
clone size: -; J gene: TRBJ2-2; D gene: -; V gene: TRBV13; CDR3 protein: CASSLLTGELFF; CDR3 DNA: TGTGCCAGCAGCTTATTAACCGGGGAGCTGTTTTTT
clone size: once; J gene: TRBJ2-7; D gene: -; V gene: TRBV4-1; CDR3 protein: CASSQAMGYEQYF; CDR3 DNA: TGCGCCAGCAGCCAAGCCATGGGATACGAGCAGTACTTC
clone size: once; J gene: TRBJ1-6; D gene: -; V gene: TRBV6-1; CDR3 protein: CASSESPWGSPLHF; CDR3 DNA: TGTGCCAGCAGTGAGTCCCCATGGGGTTCACCCCTCCACTTT
clone size: -; J gene: TRBJ2-1; D gene: -; V gene: TRBV9; CDR3 protein: CASRDRYNEQFF; CDR3 DNA: TGTGCCAGCAGAGACCGATACAATGAGCAGTTCTTC
clone size: -; J gene: TRBJ2-7; D gene: TRBD2; V gene: TRBV11-2; CDR3 protein: CASSLTSGGSSAYEQYF; CDR3 DNA: TGTGCCAGCAGCTTAACGTCCGGCGGGAGTAGCGCCTACGAGCAGTACTTC
clone size: -; J gene: TRBJ1-6; D gene: TRBD1; V gene: TRBV5-4; CDR3 protein: CASSLYGTGNNSPLHF; CDR3 DNA: TGTGCCAGCAGCTTGTATGGGACAGGGAACAATTCACCCCTCCACTTT
clone size: -; J gene: TRBJ2-1; D gene: -; V gene: TRBV13; CDR3 protein: CASSAGTETMGQQFF; CDR3 DNA: TGTGCCAGCAGCGCCGGGACGGAAACGATGGGGCAGCAGTTCTTC
clone size: once; J gene: TRBJ2-7; D gene: TRBD1; V gene: TRBV29-1; CDR3 protein: CSVVGQGPYEQYF; CDR3 DNA: TGCAGCGTTGTAGGACAGGGGCCCTACGAGCAGTACTTC
clone size: -; J gene: TRBJ2-7; D gene: -; V gene: TRBV20-1; CDR3 protein: CSVAGLEQYF; CDR3 DNA: TGCAGTGTTGCCGGTTTGGAGCAGTACTTC
clone size: -; J gene: TRBJ1-1; D gene: -; V gene: TRBV30; CDR3 protein: CAWSSLGSEAFF; CDR3 DNA: TGTGCCTGGAGTAGTTTGGGTTCTGAAGCTTTCTTT
clone size: -; J gene: TRBJ2-3; D gene: -; V gene: TRBV7-8; CDR3 protein: CASSLAPKATDTQYF; CDR3 DNA: TGTGCCAGCAGCTTAGCCCCGAAGGCAACAGATACGCAGTATTTT
clone size: once; J gene: TRBJ2-1; D gene: -; V gene: TRBV19; CDR3 protein: CASSMSGNEQFF; CDR3 DNA: TGTGCCAGTAGTATGAGCGGAAATGAGCAGTTCTTC
clone size: -; J gene: TRBJ2-7; D gene: -; V gene: TRBV7-9; CDR3 protein: CASSSSTGIVDEQYF; CDR3 DNA: TGTGCCAGCAGTTCAAGCACCGGTATCGTAGACGAGCAGTACTTC
clone size: -; J gene: TRBJ2-1; D gene: -; V gene: TRBV7-9; CDR3 protein: CASSLFEQFF; CDR3 DNA: TGTGCCAGCAGCTTATTTGAGCAGTTCTTC
clone size: -; J gene: TRBJ2-5; D gene: TRBD2; V gene: TRBV7-8; CDR3 protein: CASRGLAGGKEQYF; CDR3 DNA: TGTGCCAGCAGGGGACTAGCGGGAGGTAAAGAGCAGTACTTC
clone size: -; J gene: TRBJ2-3; D gene: -; V gene: TRBV28; CDR3 protein: CASSLLDRNTDTQYF; CDR3 DNA: TGTGCCAGCAGTTTATTGGACAGAAACACAGATACGCAGTATTTT
clone size: once; J gene: TRBJ1-5; D gene: -; V gene: TRBV27; CDR3 protein: CASSEYSGSNQPQHF; CDR3 DNA: TGTGCCAGCAGTGAATATAGTGGGAGCAATCAGCCCCAGCATTTT
clone size: -; J gene: TRBJ1-2; D gene: -; V gene: TRBV27; CDR3 protein: CASQPSAGDNPPYGYTF; CDR3 DNA: TGTGCCAGTCAGCCTAGTGCAGGGGACAATCCCCCATATGGCTACACCTTC
clone size: -; J gene: TRBJ2-1; D gene: -; V gene: TRBV4-1; CDR3 protein: CASSQDRTGLYNEQFF; CDR3 DNA: TGCGCCAGCAGCCAAGATCGGACGGGACTTTACAATGAGCAGTTCTTC
clone size: -; J gene: TRBJ1-2; D gene: -; V gene: TRBV9; CDR3 protein: CASSLTLGGNGYTF; CDR3 DNA: TGTGCCAGCAGCCTTACGCTTGGGGGGAATGGCTACACCTTC
clone size: -; J gene: TRBJ1-3; D gene: -; V gene: TRBV11-2; CDR3 protein: CASSFKGSTIYF; CDR3 DNA: TGTGCCAGCAGCTTTAAGGGGAGCACCATATATTTT
clone size: -; J gene: TRBJ1-1; D gene: TRBD1; V gene: TRBV10-3; CDR3 protein: CAIRGTGNTEAFF; CDR3 DNA: TGTGCCATCAGAGGGACAGGGAACACTGAAGCTTTCTTT
clone size: -; J gene: TRBJ2-5; D gene: TRBD2; V gene: TRBV7-9; CDR3 protein: CASSPVSGEETQYF; CDR3 DNA: TGTGCCAGCAGTCCAGTTAGCGGGGAAGAGACCCAGTACTTC
clone size: -; J gene: TRBJ2-7; D gene: -; V gene: TRBV11-2; CDR3 protein: CASSLDGAYEQYF; CDR3 DNA: TGTGCCAGCAGCTTAGATGGGGCCTACGAGCAGTACTTC
clone size: -; J gene: TRBJ2-3; D gene: -; V gene: TRBV28; CDR3 protein: CASSPNIRDTDTQYF; CDR3 DNA: TGTGCCAGCAGTCCAAACATCAGGGACACAGATACGCAGTATTTT
clone size: -; J gene: TRBJ2-5; D gene: -; V gene: TRBV7-6; CDR3 protein: CASSLVSRDSETQYF; CDR3 DNA: TGTGCCAGCAGCTTAGTATCCCGGGACTCGGAGACCCAGTACTTC
clone size: -; J gene: TRBJ2-2; D gene: -; V gene: TRBV10-1; CDR3 protein: CASRSGTYTGELFF; CDR3 DNA: TGCGCCAGCAGATCCGGGACATATACCGGGGAGCTGTTTTTT